The 32 T cell receptor beta chains below were found in one sample sequenced in a study of T cell clonality in common variable immunodeficiency. Whole-study findings and limits: Reportedly, TCR beta sequences from common variable immunodeficiency showed fewer deletions and N-nucleotide insertions.

The repertoire was sequenced with immunoSEQ multiplex PCR; TCRdb's copy has only in-frame clones and lacks some. Sampling found more than 30,000 clones, none seen once. Their recognized antigens are unknown. The material sequenced was peripheral blood mononuclear cells. These receptors were collected from a human donor with common variable immunodeficiency.

This clone is categorized as medium-sized. The covered CDR3 bases are TGTGCCAGTAGCCGGGTCTTGAACACTGAA. Translating gives CASSRVLNTE. The whole CDR3 sequence reads CASSRVLNTEAFF. The chain combines TRBV19 with TRBJ1-1; D gene ambiguous. The sequenced fragment ends 3 residues before the CDR3 boundary, so the rest is inferred from the germline J gene. Between the trimmed V and J ends, which lost 6 bases and 0 bases, there was a span of 8 bases. The V gene's germline CDR1 is LNHDA and CDR2 SQIVND (reference sequence). There are 13 residues in the CDR3.

Details on this clone: The read falls 3 residues short of the CDR3 end, and the missing part is taken from the germline J gene. V usage is TRBV2 and J usage is TRBJ1-5, with 11 bases lining up with TRBD1. The J segment lost 5 bases and the V segment lost 7 bases, leaving 7 bases of the junction unmatched. Germline V CDR1 and CDR2: SNHLY, FYNNEI. CDR3 length: 15 amino acids. The sequenced CDR3 bases are TGTGCCAGCACCCAGGACAGGGGGCTTTATCAGCCC. It encodes CASTQDRGLYQP. The whole CDR3 sequence reads CASTQDRGLYQPQHF.

This clone has a handful of counts. This CDR3 is CASSYYPGTGGQETQYF. The covered CDR3 bases are TGCGCCAGCAGCTACTATCCCGGGACAGGGGGCCAAGAGACC. The chain links TRBV5-1 to TRBJ2-5, with 11 bases lining up with TRBD1. The read gets to within 3 residues of the CDR3 end, and the germline J gene fills in the rest. The CDR3 loop spans 17 amino acids. With V trimmed by 3 bases and J by 1 base, 8 bases remained unmatched. Germline V gene lookup returns CDR1 SGHRS and CDR2 YFSETQ.

A note on this clone: The CDR3 end lies 3 residues beyond the end of the read and is filled in from the germline J gene. This chain joins TRBV18 and TRBJ1-1; TRBD1 agrees at 8 bases. The CDR3 has 14 amino acids. The germline V gene encodes CDR1 KGHSH and CDR2 LQKENI. The sequenced CDR3 bases are TGTGCCAGCTCACCCGACAGGGGTCAACAGGAA. Amino acids: CASSPDRGQQE. The whole CDR3 is CASSPDRGQQEAFF.

In regard to this clone: The observed sequence ends 3 residues before the CDR3 terminus, with the missing tail filled in from the germline J gene. This sequence joins TRBV5-1 and TRBJ2-5; a weak D match, TRBD1 (6 bases). V was cut by 6 bases and J by 7 bases, with 19 bases left in between. Looked up from germline, CDR1 is SGHRS and CDR2 is YFSETQ. The CDR3 contains 14 residues. The CDR3 spells CASKDSTQERTQYF. CDR3 DNA, as far as it was read: TGCGCCAGCAAGGACAGCACACAAGAGAGGACC.

This clone rates as medium-sized. The DNA ends 3 residues before the CDR3 does, and the rest of the CDR3 is filled in from the germline J gene. The chain links TRBV20-1 to TRBJ2-4; D unclear. The V gene lost 0 bases and the J gene lost 6 bases, with 12 bases spanning the gap. The CDR3 sequence is 14 residues long. The germline gives CDR1 DFQATT, CDR2 SNEGSKA (reference sequence). Incomplete CDR3 DNA: TGCAGTGCTAGAGATCCCCTCCCCGTAAACATT. Encoded protein: CSARDPLPVNI. The entire CDR3 sequence reads CSARDPLPVNIQYF.

In its sample, this clone was seen many times. The read falls 3 residues short of the CDR3 end, and the missing part is taken from the germline J gene. The V call is TRBV18, the J call TRBJ2-3; tentatively, D is TRBD1 or TRBD2 (5 bases each). The CDR3 runs 15 residues. CDR1 and CDR2 from the germline V gene are KGHSH and LQKENI. The ends were cut back, 4 bases at V and 3 bases at J, with 14 bases in the middle. CDR3 DNA (partial): TGTGCCAGCTCACAAGACAAGAGGGGTACAGATACG. The encoded protein is CASSQDKRGTDT. The entire CDR3 protein reads CASSQDKRGTDTQYF. Filled out from reference TRBV18 and TRBJ2-3, the complete variable domain reads NAGVMQNPRHLVRRRGQEARLRCSPMKGHSHVYWYRQLPEEGLKFMVYLQKENIIDESGMPKERFSAEFPKEGPSILRIQQVVRGDSAAYFCASSQDKRGTDTQYFGPGTRLTVL.

This clone was recorded many times. The read finishes 3 residues shy of the CDR3 end, and the germline J gene is used to complete it. This sample also contains other DNA sequences that code for the same CDR3. V is TRBV18 and J is TRBJ2-1; 13 positions agree with TRBD2. Germline trimming cut 2 bases from V and 0 bases from J; bases unmatched to any gene: 7. The germline V gene has CDR1 KGHSH and CDR2 LQKENI. CDR3 length: 19 residues. The CDR3 DNA, read in part, is TGTGCCAGCTCACCATCAACTAGCGGGAGGGCTCCCTCCTACAATGAG. This codes for CASSPSTSGRAPSYNE. The whole CDR3 reads CASSPSTSGRAPSYNEQFF.

This clone was counted at least ten times. The read is 3 residues too short to cover the CDR3 end, so that end is filled in from the germline J gene. The chain recombines TRBV19 with TRBJ2-4; D is possibly TRBD2 (6 bases). Trimming left V 6 bases short and J 2 bases short, with 8 bases between. The CDR3 contains 13 residues. The V gene's germline CDR1 is LNHDA and CDR2 SQIVND (reference sequence). The CDR3 is CASREGPKNIQYF. The CDR3 bases that were read are TGTGCCAGTAGGGAGGGCCCCAAAAACATT.

Worth noting for this clone: The observed sequence ends 3 residues before the CDR3 terminus, with the missing tail filled in from the germline J gene. This chain joins TRBV7-8 and TRBJ2-5; unclear D gene. Between the trimmed V and J ends, which lost 5 bases and 4 bases, there was a span of 8 bases. The CDR3 is 12 amino acids. Germline V gene data show CDR1 as SGHVS and CDR2 as FQNEAQ. CDR3 DNA, as far as it was read: TGTGCCAGCAGCCAGACTTCAGAGACC. Residues: CASSQTSET. The whole CDR3 is CASSQTSETQYF. The whole variable domain, filled in from reference TRBV7-8 and TRBJ2-5, reads GAGVSQSPRYKVAKRGQDVALRCDPISGHVSLFWYQQALGQGPEFLTYFQNEAQLDKSGLPSDRFFAERPEGSVSTLKIQRTQQEDSAVYLCASSQTSETQYFGPGTRLLVL.

About this clone itself: The read gets to within 3 residues of the CDR3 end, and the germline J gene fills in the rest. The gene calls are TRBV2 and TRBJ2-3; 7 bases map to TRBD1. This CDR3 contains 16 residues. In germline, CDR1 is SNHLY, CDR2 FYNNEI. The trim removed 7 bases at V and 3 bases at J, leaving 13 bases unmatched. The CDR3 loop is CASNQGQVYKTDTQYF. The CDR3 DNA, read in part, is TGTGCCAGCAACCAAGGACAGGTCTACAAGACAGATACG.

This clone was seen a few times. The CDR3 DNA, read in part, is TGTGCCACGAGCGGGAGCCACTACAATGAG. Its translation: CATSGSHYNE. The full CDR3 is CATSGSHYNEQFF. V is TRBV2 and J is TRBJ2-1, with 8 bases aligning to TRBD2. The CDR3 end falls 3 residues outside the read, so it is completed with the germline J gene. V was clipped by 10 bases and J by 3 bases; unmatched bases: 5. The CDR3 sequence is 13 residues long. The germline CDR1 and CDR2 sequences are SNHLY and FYNNEI.

This clone has a count of ten or more. Partial CDR3 DNA: TGTGCCAGCAGAGAGGACAGGACCTATAATTCACCC. This translates into CASREDRTYNSP. The complete CDR3 sequence is CASREDRTYNSPLHF. The chain uses TRBV2 and TRBJ1-6, with 7 bases fitting TRBD1. The read terminates 3 residues before the CDR3 end, so the remaining end is supplied by the germline J gene. Looked up from germline, CDR1 is SNHLY and CDR2 is FYNNEI. This CDR3 region has 15 residues. With 6 bases clipped from V and 2 bases from J, the junction kept 4 bases outside the gene matches.

This clone was observed many times. This CDR3 is CASSVSSGTYYEQYF. Partial CDR3 DNA: TGTGCCAGCAGCGTCTCTAGCGGGACCTACTACGAG. This chain uses TRBV11-2 with TRBJ2-7; TRBD2 matches 9 bases. Read sequence stops 3 residues before the CDR3 end, and the germline J gene provides the missing end. Germline V gene data show CDR1 as SGHAT and CDR2 as FQNNGV. V shed 5 bases, J shed 3 bases, and the junction held 8 bases outside the gene matches. The CDR3 loop spans 15 amino acids.

This clone was detected a few times. From the germline J gene comes the end of the CDR3, since the read stops 3 residues before it. The chain employs TRBV20-1 and TRBJ2-5; D is unclear. Deletions cut 0 bases from V and 1 base from J, with 15 bases between. The CDR3 length is 16 residues. From germline, CDR1 is DFQATT and CDR2 SNEGSKA (reference sequence). The sequenced CDR3 bases are TGCAGTGCTAGAGATCCCCTAAGGGCCACCCAAGAGACC. This translates into CSARDPLRATQET. The complete CDR3 sequence is CSARDPLRATQETQYF.

This clone was counted many times. From the germline J gene comes the end of the CDR3, since the read stops 3 residues before it. The chain couples TRBV18 to TRBJ2-5; 8 positions agree with TRBD1. V dropped 2 bases and J dropped 4; count of bases not matched to a gene: 6. CDR1 and CDR2 (germline): KGHSH, LQKENI. The CDR3 sequence is 15 residues long. The part of the CDR3 DNA that was read is TGTGCCAGCTCACCAATCCAGGGGGCGGGAGAGACC. This encodes CASSPIQGAGET. The entire CDR3 protein reads CASSPIQGAGETQYF.

This clone was detected many times. The sequenced fragment ends 3 residues before the CDR3 boundary, so the rest is inferred from the germline J gene. V and J are TRBV11-3 and TRBJ2-6; D is ambiguous. The CDR3 consists of 13 residues. The ends were cut back, 5 bases at V and 3 bases at J, with 5 bases in the middle. Germline loops: CDR1 SGHNT, CDR2 YENEEA. This chain's CDR3 is CASSPFGANVLTF. CDR3 bases read: TGTGCCAGCAGCCCATTTGGGGCCAACGTC.

This clone was detected only a few times. The read falls 3 residues short of the CDR3 end, and the missing part is taken from the germline J gene. The chain has TRBV7-2 and TRBJ2-2, with D possibly being TRBD2 (7 bases). Trimming shortened V by 0 bases and J by 4 bases, and 12 bases separated the two germline ends. CDR3 size: 16 residues. Germline CDR1 is SGHTA and CDR2 is FQGNSA. The sequenced CDR3 bases are TGTGCCAGCAGCTTAGCGGGGGGCGGGGGCACCGGGGAG. This gives the protein CASSLAGGGGTGE. The full CDR3 sequence reads CASSLAGGGGTGELFF.

This clone is medium-sized in the sample. The CDR3 goes on 3 residues after the read ends, and that part is filled in from the germline J gene. V and J are TRBV15 and TRBJ1-2; 8 bases align to TRBD1. Germline CDR1 and CDR2: LNHNV and YYDKDF (reference sequence). The CDR3 runs 18 residues. Germline trimming cut 4 bases from V and 1 base from J; bases unmatched to any gene: 14. The CDR3 spells CATSTRQGRKDYNYGYTF. The covered CDR3 bases are TGTGCCACCAGCACCCGACAGGGGCGAAAGGACTATAACTATGGC.

The sample holds many counts of this clone. Read sequence stops 3 residues before the CDR3 end, and the germline J gene provides the missing end. The genes are TRBV7-2 and TRBJ2-5; D may be TRBD1 (6 bases). With 7 bases removed from V and 1 base from J, the gap between germline ends came to 16 bases. CDR3 size: 15 residues. Germline V gene data show CDR1 as SGHTA and CDR2 as FQGNSA. CDR3 DNA (partial): TGTGCCAGCAACCCGGCCGGACAGACCCAAGAGACC. It yields the protein CASNPAGQTQET. From start to end, the CDR3 is CASNPAGQTQETQYF. The full variable domain, rest sourced from reference TRBV7-2 and TRBJ2-5, is GAGVSQSPSNKVTEKGKDVELRCDPISGHTALYWYRQSLGQGLEFLIYFQGNSAPDKSGLPSDRFSAERTGGSVSTLTIQRTQQEDSAVYLCASNPAGQTQETQYFGPGTRLLVL.

This clone was recorded many times. Incomplete CDR3 DNA: TGTGCCAGCAGCCAATGGGACAGTCCAGAGACC. This codes for CASSQWDSPET. The full CDR3 reads CASSQWDSPETQYF. J is TRBJ2-5 and V is TRBV7-8; 7 nucleotides match TRBD1. The CDR3 end falls 3 residues outside the read, so it is completed with the germline J gene. The CDR3 totals 14 residues. Trimming took 5 bases from V and 4 from J; bases not matched to a gene: 7. CDR1 is SGHVS, CDR2 FQNEAQ, per germline.

This clone was seen ten or more times. The read ends 3 residues before the CDR3 terminus; that terminus is restored from the germline J gene. The V and J genes are TRBV7-2 and TRBJ1-4; the match to TRBD1 covers 9 bases. Germline values: CDR1 SGHTA, CDR2 FQGNSA. The CDR3 covers 14 residues. After removal of 6 bases from V and 8 bases from J, the junction contained 7 bases not matched to a gene. The sequenced CDR3 bases are TGTGCCAGCAGATCCGGGACAGGGAGGGAAAAA. Protein: CASRSGTGREK. The CDR3 as a whole reads CASRSGTGREKLFF.

This clone was counted only a few times. Read coverage stops 3 residues before the CDR3 terminus; the germline J gene supplies the remainder. J is TRBJ2-1 and V is TRBV19, with TRBD2 matching 10 bases. Trimming at V came to 4 bases and at J to 7 bases, leaving 19 bases not matched to a gene. From germline, CDR1 is LNHDA and CDR2 SQIVND (reference sequence). The CDR3 is made up of 19 amino acids. Incomplete CDR3 DNA: TGTGCCAGTAGTACACATAGCGGGGGGAGTGTTGGTGGGGTTAATGAG. Amino acids: CASSTHSGGSVGGVNE. The complete CDR3 sequence is CASSTHSGGSVGGVNEQFF.

Notes on this clone: The missing CDR3 end, 3 residues past where the read stops, is filled in from the germline J gene. This sequence joins TRBV20-1 and TRBJ2-1; 9 positions agree with TRBD2. In germline, CDR1 is DFQATT, CDR2 SNEGSKA (reference sequence). The CDR3 totals 16 residues. The V and J ends lost 3 bases and 1 base, in that order; junction bases with no gene match: 7. The CDR3 here is CSASLAGGLSYNEQFF. The part of the CDR3 DNA that was read is TGCAGTGCTAGTCTGGCGGGAGGGCTGTCCTACAATGAG.

For this clone: The read gets to within 3 residues of the CDR3 end, and the germline J gene fills in the rest. V and J are TRBV2 and TRBJ2-7, with TRBD2 matching over 10 bases. The CDR3 spans 14 residues. The germline CDR1 and CDR2 sequences are SNHLY and FYNNEI. Trimming removed 5 bases from V and 1 base from J; junction bases left unmatched: 2. CDR3 residues: CASSLAGVSYEQYF. CDR3 DNA, as far as it was read: TGTGCCAGCAGTCTAGCGGGAGTATCCTACGAG. Complete variable domain (other parts from reference TRBV2 and TRBJ2-7): EPEVTQTPSHQVTQMGQEVILRCVPISNHLYFYWYRQILGQKVEFLVSFYNNEISEKSEIFDDQFSVERPDGSNFTLKIRSTKLEDSAMYFCASSLAGVSYEQYFGPGTRLTVT.

This clone was counted a few times. The missing CDR3 end, 3 residues past where the read stops, is filled in from the germline J gene. The chain uses TRBV6-1 and TRBJ2-4, with D unclear. Per germline, CDR1 MNHNS and CDR2 SASEGT. CDR3 length: 15 amino acids. Between the trimmed V and J ends, which lost 1 base and 4 bases, there was a span of 11 bases. The CDR3 region is CASSEGLGPKNIQYF. The CDR3 bases that were read are TGTGCCAGCAGTGAAGGTTTAGGGCCGAAAAACATT.

Worth noting for this clone: The read is 3 residues too short to cover the CDR3 end, so that end is filled in from the germline J gene. This sequence joins TRBV6-2 or TRBV6-3 and TRBJ2-7, with D possibly matching TRBD2 (6 bases). CDR3 length: 14 amino acids. With 5 bases removed from V and 4 bases from J, the gap between germline ends came to 15 bases. Per the germline V gene, CDR1 is MNHEY and CDR2 is SVGEGT. The sequenced part of the CDR3 DNA is TGTGCCAGCAGTCCTACCGGGGGAGATTACGAG. This sequence encodes CASSPTGGDYE. The full CDR3 protein reads CASSPTGGDYEQYF.

This clone was seen many times. Read data end 3 residues before the CDR3 end; the end is taken from the germline J gene. This chain links TRBV6-2 or TRBV6-3 with TRBJ2-3, with TRBD2 matching over 7 bases. V shed 7 bases, J shed 0 bases, and the junction held 7 bases outside the gene matches. Germline CDR1 MNHEY, CDR2 SVGEGT. The CDR3 length is 15 residues. The CDR3 reads CASTLSGTSTDTQYF. The CDR3 bases that were read are TGTGCCAGCACCTTGAGCGGGACTAGCACAGATACG.

This clone is labeled as medium-sized. The CDR3 end falls 3 residues outside the read, so it is completed with the germline J gene. The chain employs TRBV20-1 and TRBJ2-3, with 7 nucleotides matching TRBD2. This CDR3 has 15 amino acids. Germline V gene data show CDR1 as DFQATT and CDR2 as SNEGSKA (reference sequence). The trim removed 3 bases at V and 2 bases at J, leaving 8 bases unmatched. The CDR3 bases that were read are TGCAGTGCTAGTGGTCTAGCGGAACTCACAGATACG. Encoded protein: CSASGLAELTDT. The full CDR3 sequence reads CSASGLAELTDTQYF.

There are many counts of this clone. The read gets to within 3 residues of the CDR3 end, and the germline J gene fills in the rest. This chain joins TRBV11-2 and TRBJ2-7; TRBD1 matches 7 bases. Unmatched junction bases numbered 4, after V lost 5 bases and J lost 0 bases. Germline assignment: CDR1 SGHAT and CDR2 FQNNGV. CDR3 length: 14 amino acids. CDR3 amino acids: CASSQNRGSYEQYF. The part of the CDR3 DNA that was read is TGTGCCAGCAGCCAAAACAGGGGCTCCTACGAG.

In its sample, this clone was seen a few times. The sequence runs out 3 residues before the end of the CDR3; the remainder is reconstructed from the germline J gene. The chain combines TRBV7-3 with TRBJ2-1; 7 nucleotides match TRBD2. Germline V gene sequence: CDR1 SGHTA, CDR2 FQGTGA. The CDR3 is made up of 17 amino acids. With V trimmed by 8 bases and J by 3 bases, 16 bases remained unmatched. This chain's CDR3 is CASSSPLAGEGYNEQFF. The covered CDR3 bases are TGTGCCAGCTCTTCCCCCCTGGCGGGAGAGGGCTACAATGAG. The full variable domain, its missing parts supplied by reference TRBV7-3 and TRBJ2-1, is GAGVSQTPSNKVTEKGKYVELRCDPISGHTALYWYRQSLGQGPEFLIYFQGTGAADDSGLPNDRFFAVRPEGSVSTLKIQRTERGDSAVYLCASSSPLAGEGYNEQFFGPGTRLTVL.

This clone was picked up a small number of times. The CDR3 is cut off 3 residues early in the read; its end comes from the germline J gene. V is TRBV30 and J is TRBJ2-7; TRBD2 might be the D (5 bases). This CDR3 region has 14 residues. Trimming shortened V by 8 bases and J by 1 base, and 18 bases separated the two germline ends. Germline lookup yields CDR1 GTSNPN and CDR2 SVGIG (reference sequence). The CDR3 sequence is CASSSPTTSYEQYF. The sequenced part of the CDR3 DNA is TGTGCCAGTAGTTCCCCGACTACATCCTACGAG.